This T cell receptor beta chain was recorded in a study of radiotherapy plus CTLA-4 blockade in lung cancer. Study-wide results and limits: According to reports, early shifts in blood T cell clones, alongside interferon-beta, forecast response most accurately.

Trimming pared 2 bases from V and 2 bases from J, leaving 15 bases between. This CDR3 spans 16 amino acids. Looked up from germline, CDR1 is SGHVS and CDR2 is FQNEAQ. Receiving focal radiation plus CTLA-4 blockade with ipilimumab were patients who had chemo-refractory metastatic non-small-cell lung cancer. Generated by immunoSEQ multiplex PCR, the TCRdb table keeps only in-frame clones and is missing some. The sample has approximately 72,000 clones, approximately 80% seen once. This clone was recorded once. Its target is unknown. The chain has TRBV7-8 and TRBJ2-5; D is uncertain. The receptor was derived from a human donor with non-small cell lung cancer who had a complete response to radiotherapy plus ipilimumab. The input for sequencing was peripheral blood, taken from a patient treated with radiotherapy plus ipilimumab. The CDR3 here is CASSLIVATSQETQYF. The CDR3 coding sequence is TGTGCCAGCAGCTTAATAGTAGCCACATCTCAAGAGACCCAGTACTTC.